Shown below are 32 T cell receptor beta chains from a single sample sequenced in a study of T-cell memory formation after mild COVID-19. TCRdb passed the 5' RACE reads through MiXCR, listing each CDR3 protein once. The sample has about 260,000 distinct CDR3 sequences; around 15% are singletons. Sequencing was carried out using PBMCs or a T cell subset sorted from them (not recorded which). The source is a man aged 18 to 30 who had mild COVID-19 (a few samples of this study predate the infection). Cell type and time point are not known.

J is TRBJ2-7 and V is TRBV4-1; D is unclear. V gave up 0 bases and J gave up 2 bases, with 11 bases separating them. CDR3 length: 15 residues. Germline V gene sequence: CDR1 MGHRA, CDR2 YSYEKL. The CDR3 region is CASSQEELRTYEQYV. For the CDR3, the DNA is TGCGCCAGCAGCCAAGAGGAGTTGCGCACCTACGAGCAGTACGTC.

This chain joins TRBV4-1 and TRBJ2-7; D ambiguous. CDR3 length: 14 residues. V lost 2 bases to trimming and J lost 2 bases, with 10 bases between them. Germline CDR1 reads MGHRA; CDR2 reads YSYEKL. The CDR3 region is CASSQLEEAYEQYF. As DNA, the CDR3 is TGCGCCAGCAGCCAACTTGAAGAGGCCTACGAGCAGTACTTC.

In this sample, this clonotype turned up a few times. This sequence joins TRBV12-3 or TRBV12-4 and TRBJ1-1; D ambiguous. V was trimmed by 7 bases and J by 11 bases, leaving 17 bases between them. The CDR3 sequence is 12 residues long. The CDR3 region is CASNWEESSAFF. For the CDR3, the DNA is TGTGCCAGCAATTGGGAAGAATCTAGTGCTTTCTTT.

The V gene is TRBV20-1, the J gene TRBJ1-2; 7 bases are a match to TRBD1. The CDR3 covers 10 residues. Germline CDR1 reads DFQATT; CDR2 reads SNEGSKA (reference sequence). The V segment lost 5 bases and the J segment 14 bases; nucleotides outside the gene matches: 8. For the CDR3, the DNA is TGCAGTGCTGAAAGGGGGCGAGTAACCTTC. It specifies CSAERGRVTF.

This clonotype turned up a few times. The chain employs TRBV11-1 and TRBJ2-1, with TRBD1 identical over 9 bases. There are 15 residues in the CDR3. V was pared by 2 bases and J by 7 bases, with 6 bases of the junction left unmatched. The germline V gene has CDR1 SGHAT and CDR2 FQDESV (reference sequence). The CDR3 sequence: CASSLWDRDMNEQFF. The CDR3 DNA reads TGTGCCAGCAGCTTATGGGACAGGGATATGAATGAGCAGTTCTTC.

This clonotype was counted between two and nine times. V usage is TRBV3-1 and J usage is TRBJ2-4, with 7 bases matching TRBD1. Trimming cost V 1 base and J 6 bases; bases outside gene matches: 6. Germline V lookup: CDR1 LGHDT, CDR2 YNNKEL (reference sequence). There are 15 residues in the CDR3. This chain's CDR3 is CASSQGSAGGNIQYF. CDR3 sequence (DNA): TGTGCCAGCAGCCAAGGGTCCGCAGGGGGAAACATTCAGTACTTC.

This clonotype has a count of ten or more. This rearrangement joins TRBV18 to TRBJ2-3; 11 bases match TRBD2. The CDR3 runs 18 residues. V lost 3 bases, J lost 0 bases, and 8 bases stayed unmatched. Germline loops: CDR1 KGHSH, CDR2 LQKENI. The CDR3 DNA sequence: TGTGCCAGCTCACCTACTAGCGGGGGATATGTTAGCACAGATACGCAGTATTTT. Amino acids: CASSPTSGGYVSTDTQYF.

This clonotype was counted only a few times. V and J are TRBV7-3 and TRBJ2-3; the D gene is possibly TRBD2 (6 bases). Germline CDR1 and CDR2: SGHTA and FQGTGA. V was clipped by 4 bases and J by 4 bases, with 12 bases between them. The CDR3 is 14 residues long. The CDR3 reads CASSSRGIPDTQYF. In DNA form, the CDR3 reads TGTGCCAGCAGCTCTCGGGGGATCCCAGATACGCAGTATTTT.

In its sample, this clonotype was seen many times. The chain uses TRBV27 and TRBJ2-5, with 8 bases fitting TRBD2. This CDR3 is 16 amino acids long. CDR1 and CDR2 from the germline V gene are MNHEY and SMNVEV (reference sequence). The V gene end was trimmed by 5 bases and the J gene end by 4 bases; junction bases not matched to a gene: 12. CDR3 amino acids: CASSPGAGGNGETQYF. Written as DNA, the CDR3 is TGTGCCAGCAGTCCGGGGGCGGGGGGAAACGGAGAGACCCAGTACTTC.

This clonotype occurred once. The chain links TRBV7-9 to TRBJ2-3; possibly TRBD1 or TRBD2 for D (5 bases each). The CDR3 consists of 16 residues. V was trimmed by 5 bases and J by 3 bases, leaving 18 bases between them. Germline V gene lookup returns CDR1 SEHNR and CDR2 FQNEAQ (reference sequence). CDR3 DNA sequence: TGTGCCAGCAGCCGGACACGGCCGGGGTGGACAGATACGCAGTATTTT. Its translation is CASSRTRPGWTDTQYF.

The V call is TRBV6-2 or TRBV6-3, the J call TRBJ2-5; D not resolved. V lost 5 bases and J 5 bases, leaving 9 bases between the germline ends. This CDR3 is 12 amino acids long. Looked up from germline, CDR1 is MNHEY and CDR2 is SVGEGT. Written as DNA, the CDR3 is TGTGCCAGCAGTACGAGCCGGGAGACCCAGTACTTC. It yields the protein CASSTSRETQYF.

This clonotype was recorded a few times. The CDR3 loop is CATSDGSNTEAFF. CDR3 nucleotide sequence: TGTGCCACCAGTGACGGGTCGAACACTGAAGCTTTCTTT. V is TRBV24-1 and J is TRBJ1-1; unclear D gene. V dropped 4 bases and J dropped 1 base, with 6 bases sitting between them. The CDR3 has 13 residues. The germline V gene has CDR1 KGHDR and CDR2 SFDVKD.

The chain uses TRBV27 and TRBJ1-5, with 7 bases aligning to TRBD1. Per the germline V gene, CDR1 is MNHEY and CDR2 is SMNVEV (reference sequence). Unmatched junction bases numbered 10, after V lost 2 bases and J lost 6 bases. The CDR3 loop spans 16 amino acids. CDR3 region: CASSLLFGRGIQPQHF. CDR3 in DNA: TGTGCCAGCAGTTTACTTTTCGGCAGGGGGATTCAGCCCCAGCATTTT.

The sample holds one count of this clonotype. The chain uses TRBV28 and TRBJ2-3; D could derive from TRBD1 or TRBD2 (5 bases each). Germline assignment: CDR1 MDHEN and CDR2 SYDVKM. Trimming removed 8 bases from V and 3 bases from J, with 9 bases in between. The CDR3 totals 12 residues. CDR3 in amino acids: CASGTQTDTQYF. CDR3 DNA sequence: TGTGCCAGCGGGACCCAAACAGATACGCAGTATTTT.

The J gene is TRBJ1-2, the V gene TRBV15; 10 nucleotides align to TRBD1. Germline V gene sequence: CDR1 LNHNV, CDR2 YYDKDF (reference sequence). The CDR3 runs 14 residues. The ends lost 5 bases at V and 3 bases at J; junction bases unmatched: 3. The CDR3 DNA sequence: TGTGCCACCAGCCGGGACAGGGGTCACTATGGCTACACCTTC. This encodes CATSRDRGHYGYTF.

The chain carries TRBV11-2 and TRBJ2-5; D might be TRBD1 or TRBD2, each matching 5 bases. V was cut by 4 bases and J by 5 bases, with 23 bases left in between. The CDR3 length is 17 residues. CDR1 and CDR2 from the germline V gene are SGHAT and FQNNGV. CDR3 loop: CASSSMSGPGNLETQYF. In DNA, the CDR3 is TGTGCCAGCAGCTCTATGTCGGGGCCCGGTAATTTGGAGACCCAGTACTTC.

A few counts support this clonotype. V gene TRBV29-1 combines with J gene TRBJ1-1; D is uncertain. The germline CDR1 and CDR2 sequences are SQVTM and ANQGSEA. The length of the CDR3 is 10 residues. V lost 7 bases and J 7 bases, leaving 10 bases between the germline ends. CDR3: CSALENEAFF. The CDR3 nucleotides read TGCAGCGCTTTGGAGAATGAAGCTTTCTTT.

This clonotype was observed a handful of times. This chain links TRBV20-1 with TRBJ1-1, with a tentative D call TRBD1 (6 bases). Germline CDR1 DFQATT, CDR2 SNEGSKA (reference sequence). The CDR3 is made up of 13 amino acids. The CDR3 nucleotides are TGCAGGGCGGAAAGGGGGTTGCGAACTGAAGCTTTCTTT. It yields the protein CRAERGLRTEAFF.

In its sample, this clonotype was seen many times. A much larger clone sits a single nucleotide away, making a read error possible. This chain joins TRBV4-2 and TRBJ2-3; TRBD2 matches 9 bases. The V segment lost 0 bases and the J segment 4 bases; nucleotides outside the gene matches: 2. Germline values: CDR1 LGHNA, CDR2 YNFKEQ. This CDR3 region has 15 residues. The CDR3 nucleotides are TGTGCCAGCAGCCAAGAGCGGGGGGGCCCAGATACGCAGTATTTT. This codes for CASSQERGGPDTQYF.

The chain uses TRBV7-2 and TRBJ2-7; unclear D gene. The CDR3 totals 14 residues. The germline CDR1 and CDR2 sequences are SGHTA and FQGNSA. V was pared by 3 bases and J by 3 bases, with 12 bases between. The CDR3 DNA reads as TGTGCCAGCAGCTTTCGCTCCATGGACTACGAGCAGTACTTC. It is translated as CASSFRSMDYEQYF.

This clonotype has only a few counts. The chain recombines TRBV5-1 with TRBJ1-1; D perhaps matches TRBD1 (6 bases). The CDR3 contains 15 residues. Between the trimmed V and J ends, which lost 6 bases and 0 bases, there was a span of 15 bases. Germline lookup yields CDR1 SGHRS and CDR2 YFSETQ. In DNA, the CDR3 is TGCGCCAGCACCTATTCAGGGGACCTGAACACTGAAGCTTTCTTT. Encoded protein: CASTYSGDLNTEAFF.

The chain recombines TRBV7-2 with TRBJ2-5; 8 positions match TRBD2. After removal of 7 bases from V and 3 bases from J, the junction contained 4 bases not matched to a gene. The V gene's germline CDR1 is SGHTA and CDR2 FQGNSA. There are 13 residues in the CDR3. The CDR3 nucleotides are TGTGCCAGCAACGTACTAGCGGAAGAGACCCAGTACTTC. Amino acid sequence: CASNVLAEETQYF.

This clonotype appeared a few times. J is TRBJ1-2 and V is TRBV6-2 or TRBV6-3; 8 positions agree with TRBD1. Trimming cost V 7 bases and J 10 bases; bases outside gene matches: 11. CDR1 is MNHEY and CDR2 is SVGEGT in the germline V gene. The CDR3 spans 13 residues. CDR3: CASTINSDRAYTF. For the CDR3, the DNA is TGTGCCAGCACCATCAACTCGGACAGGGCCTACACCTTC.

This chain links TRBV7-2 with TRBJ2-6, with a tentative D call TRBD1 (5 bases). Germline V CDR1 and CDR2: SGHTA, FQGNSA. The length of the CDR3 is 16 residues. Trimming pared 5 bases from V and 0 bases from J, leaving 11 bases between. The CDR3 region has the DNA TGTGCCAGCAGCCTAAGACAGCACTCTGGGGCCAACGTCCTGACTTTC. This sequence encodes CASSLRQHSGANVLTF. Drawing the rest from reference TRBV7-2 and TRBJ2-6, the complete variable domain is GAGVSQSPSNKVTEKGKDVELRCDPISGHTALYWYRQSLGQGLEFLIYFQGNSAPDKSGLPSDRFSAERTGGSVSTLTIQRTQQEDSAVYLCASSLRQHSGANVLTFGAGSRLTVL.

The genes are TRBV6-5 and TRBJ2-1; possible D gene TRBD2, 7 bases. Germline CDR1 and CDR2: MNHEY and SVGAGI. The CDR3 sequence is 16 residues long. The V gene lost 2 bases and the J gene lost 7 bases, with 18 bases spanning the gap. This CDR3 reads CASSYGGGGLGNEQFF. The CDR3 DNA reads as TGTGCCAGCAGTTACGGTGGCGGGGGCCTTGGTAATGAGCAGTTCTTC.

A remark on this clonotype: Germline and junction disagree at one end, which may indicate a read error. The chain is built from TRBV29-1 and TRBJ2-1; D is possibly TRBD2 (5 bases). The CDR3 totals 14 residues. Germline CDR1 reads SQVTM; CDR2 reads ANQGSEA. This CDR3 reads CSGELPGNYNEQFF. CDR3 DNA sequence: TGCAGCGGTGAACTACCGGGGAACTACAATGAGCAGTTCTTC.

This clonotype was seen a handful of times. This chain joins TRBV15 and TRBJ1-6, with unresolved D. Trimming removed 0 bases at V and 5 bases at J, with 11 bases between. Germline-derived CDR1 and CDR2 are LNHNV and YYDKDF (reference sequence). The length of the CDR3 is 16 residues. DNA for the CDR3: TGTGCCACCAGCAGAGAGGTGGCAGTCAATAATTCACCCCTCCACTTT. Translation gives CATSREVAVNNSPLHF.

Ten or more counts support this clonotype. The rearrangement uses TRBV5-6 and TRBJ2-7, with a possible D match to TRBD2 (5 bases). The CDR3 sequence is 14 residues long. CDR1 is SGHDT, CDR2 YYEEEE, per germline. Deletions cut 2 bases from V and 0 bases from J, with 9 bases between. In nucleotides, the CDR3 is TGTGCCAGCAGCTTTGGCGGGTCCTCCTACGAGCAGTACTTC. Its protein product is CASSFGGSSYEQYF.

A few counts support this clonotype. This CDR3 is CASRPEARGRREQYV. Written as DNA, the CDR3 is TGTGCCAGCAGACCAGAGGCCAGGGGACGTCGCGAGCAGTACGTC. The chain recombines TRBV25-1 with TRBJ2-7; D is perhaps TRBD1 (6 bases). Trimming left V 6 bases short and J 6 bases short, with 21 bases between. The CDR3 totals 15 residues. Germline assignment: CDR1 MGHDK and CDR2 SYGVNS.

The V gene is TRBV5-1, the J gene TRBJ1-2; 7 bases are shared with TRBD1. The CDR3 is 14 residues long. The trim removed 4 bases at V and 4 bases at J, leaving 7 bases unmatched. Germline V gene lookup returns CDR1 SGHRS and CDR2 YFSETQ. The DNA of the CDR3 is TGCGCCAGCAGCCACGGACAGGCCCGCTATGGCTACACCTTC. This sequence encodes CASSHGQARYGYTF.

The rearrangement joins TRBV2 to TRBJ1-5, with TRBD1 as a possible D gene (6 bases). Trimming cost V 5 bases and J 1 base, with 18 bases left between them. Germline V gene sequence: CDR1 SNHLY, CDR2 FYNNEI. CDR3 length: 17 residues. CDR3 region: CASSPGHTIGSNQPQHF. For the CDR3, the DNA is TGTGCCAGCAGTCCGGGACACACCATCGGGAGCAATCAGCCCCAGCATTTT.

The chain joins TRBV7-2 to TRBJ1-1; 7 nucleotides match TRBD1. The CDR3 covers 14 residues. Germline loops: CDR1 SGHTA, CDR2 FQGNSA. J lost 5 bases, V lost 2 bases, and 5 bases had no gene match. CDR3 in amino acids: CASSLHGRGTEAFF. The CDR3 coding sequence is TGTGCCAGCAGCTTACATGGCAGGGGGACTGAAGCTTTCTTT.